This T cell receptor beta chain was captured in a study of Graves' ophthalmopathy and Graves' hyperthyroidism. The CDR3 totals 14 residues. Germline loops: CDR1 SGHRS, CDR2 YFSETQ. Trimming cost V 0 bases and J 5 bases, with 11 bases left between them. This clonotype was found many times. Amplification of TCR beta CDR3 regions used RNA transcripts. First-round RT-PCR with HTBI primers preceded a second-round multiplex PCR. TCRdb reprocessed the multiplex PCR reads with MiXCR, giving one entry per CDR3 protein. The sample carries a few hundred thousand distinct CDR3 sequences, about two fifths recorded once. Hyperthyroidism was new, under 2 months, in patients aged 18 to 65. None of the included patients had other autoimmune diseases, uncontrolled infections, pregnancy or lactation, as these led to exclusion.

The chain combines TRBV5-1 with TRBJ1-1; D unclear. Sequencing used peripheral blood or thyroid tissue (not recorded which). The TCR originated in an adult man with Graves' hyperthyroidism. The CDR3 reads CASSLAWQWTEAFF. The CDR3 DNA is TGCGCCAGCAGCTTGGCCTGGCAGTGGACTGAAGCTTTCTTT.